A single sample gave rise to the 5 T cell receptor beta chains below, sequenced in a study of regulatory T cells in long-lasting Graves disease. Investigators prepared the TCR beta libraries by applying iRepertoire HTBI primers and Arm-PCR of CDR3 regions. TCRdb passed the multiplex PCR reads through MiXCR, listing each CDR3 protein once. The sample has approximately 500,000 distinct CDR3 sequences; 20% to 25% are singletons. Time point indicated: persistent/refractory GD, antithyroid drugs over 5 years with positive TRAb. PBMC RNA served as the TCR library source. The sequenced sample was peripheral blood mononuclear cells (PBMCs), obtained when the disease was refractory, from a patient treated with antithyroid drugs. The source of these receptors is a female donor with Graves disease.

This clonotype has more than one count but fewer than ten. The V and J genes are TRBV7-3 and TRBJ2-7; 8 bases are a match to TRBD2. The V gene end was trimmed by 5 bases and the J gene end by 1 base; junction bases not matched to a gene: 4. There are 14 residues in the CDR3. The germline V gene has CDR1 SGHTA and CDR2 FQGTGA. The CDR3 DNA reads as TGTGCCAGCAGCCTGGGACTAGATTCCTACGAGCAGTACTTC. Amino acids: CASSLGLDSYEQYF.

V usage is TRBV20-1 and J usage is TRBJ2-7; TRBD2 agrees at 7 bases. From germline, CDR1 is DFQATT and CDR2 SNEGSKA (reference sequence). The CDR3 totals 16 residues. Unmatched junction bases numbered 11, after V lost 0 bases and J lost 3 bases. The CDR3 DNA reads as TGCAGTGCTAGAGATGAGTGGCAGGGAGGGGTCTACGAGCAGTACTTC. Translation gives CSARDEWQGGVYEQYF.

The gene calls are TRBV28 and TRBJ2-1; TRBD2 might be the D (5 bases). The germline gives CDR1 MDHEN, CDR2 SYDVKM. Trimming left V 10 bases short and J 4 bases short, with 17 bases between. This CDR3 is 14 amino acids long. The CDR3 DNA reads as TGTGCCACCGAAGGTCGGACTGAGTACAATGAGCAGTTCTTC. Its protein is CATEGRTEYNEQFF.

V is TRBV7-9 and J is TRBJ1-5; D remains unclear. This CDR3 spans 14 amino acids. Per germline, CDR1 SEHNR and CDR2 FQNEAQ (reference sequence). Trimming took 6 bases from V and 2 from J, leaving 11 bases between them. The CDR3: CASSPGLGNQPQHF. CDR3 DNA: TGTGCCAGCAGTCCGGGCCTCGGCAATCAGCCCCAGCATTTT.

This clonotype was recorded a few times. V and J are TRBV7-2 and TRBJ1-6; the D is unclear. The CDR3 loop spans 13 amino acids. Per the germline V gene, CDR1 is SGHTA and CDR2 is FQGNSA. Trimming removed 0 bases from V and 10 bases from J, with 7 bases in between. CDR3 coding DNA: TGTGCCAGCAGCTTAGCCGGAGAATCACCCCTCCACTTT. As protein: CASSLAGESPLHF.